This TCR beta chain was retrieved from a study of tissue T cells after allogeneic stem cell transplantation. Regarding the study as a whole: Anatomically similar tissues had similar TCR repertoires within each patient. Tissue-detected TCR repertoire was only partly captured by blood and spleen T cells. Across patients, clones rarely overlapped, yet motif clusters were shared tissue-specifically.

As to this clone: Its antigen is not identified. Mouse gene names apply. The CDR3 extends 1 residue past the end of the read, so its final part is completed from the germline J gene.

Looked up from germline, CDR1 is KGHTA and CDR2 is FQNQQP. The CDR3 covers 11 residues. Stated time point: mouse harvest day 7 after allogeneic transplant. The graft held 10^6 splenic CD5+ T cells and 10^7 T-cell-depleted bone marrow cells. Tissues came from B6→BALB/c major-mismatch GVHD mice at day 7 or 14. TCRdb's table, derived via immunoSEQ multiplex PCR, lists solely in-frame clones and lacks some. The sample has 8,000 to 8,500 clones, 35% to 55% seen once. Sequenced input: gut tissue. This receptor was taken from a female BALB/c mouse given C57BL/6 T cells with graft-versus-host disease after an allogeneic hematopoietic cell transplant. J is TRBJ1-1 and V is TRBV23; the D call TRBD1 from the table was never checked on the DNA. The sequenced part of the CDR3 DNA is TGCTCCAGCAGTCGACAAACAGAAGTCTTC. Amino acid sequence: CSSSRQTEVF. From start to end, the CDR3 is CSSSRQTEVFF.